Below, 21 T cell receptor beta chains from the same sample are listed, as sequenced in a study of glioma-infiltrating T cells after dendritic cell vaccination. This table comes from immunoSEQ multiplex PCR, and its TCRdb copy is limited to in-frame clones, with some not included. Of over 70,000 clones detected, about four fifths appear once; the ten largest clones hold under 2.5%. The specimen comprised blood, sampled before dendritic cell vaccination. The receptors come from a human donor with glioblastoma.

This rearrangement joins TRBV19 to TRBJ2-2; TRBD1 is a possible D gene (6 bases). CDR3 length equals 14 residues. V was cut by 4 bases and J by 4 bases, with 10 bases left in between. Germline V gives CDR1 LNHDA, CDR2 SQIVND (reference sequence). In DNA form, the CDR3 reads TGTGCCAGTAGTAACGGACAGTTCACCGGGGAGCTGTTTTTT. As protein: CASSNGQFTGELFF.

J is TRBJ1-5 and V is TRBV6-1; D may be TRBD1 (5 bases). CDR3 length equals 15 residues. The V end lost 1 base, the J end lost 2 bases, and 9 bases lay between the germline ends. Germline V gives CDR1 MNHNS, CDR2 SASEGT. This CDR3 reads CASSEVPGGNQPQHF. The CDR3 DNA reads as TGTGCCAGCAGTGAAGTCCCGGGGGGCAATCAGCCCCAGCATTTT.

This clone was detected only a few times. V usage is TRBV2 and J usage is TRBJ2-3, with D perhaps TRBD2 (5 bases). Germline values: CDR1 SNHLY, CDR2 FYNNEI. CDR3 length equals 13 residues. V lost 8 bases to trimming and J lost 9 bases, with 18 bases between them. CDR3 loop: CASAEGVGVTQYF. The CDR3 DNA sequence: TGTGCCAGCGCAGAGGGCGTCGGTGTGACGCAGTATTTT.

The chain combines TRBV5-1 with TRBJ1-4; D remains unclear. The CDR3 length is 17 residues. V lost 0 bases and J 0 bases, leaving 12 bases between the germline ends. From germline, CDR1 is SGHRS and CDR2 YFSETQ. As DNA, the CDR3 is TGCGCCAGCAGCTTGGGGCAGGCAGTTGCAACTAATGAAAAACTGTTTTTT. This translates into CASSLGQAVATNEKLFF. The full variable domain, completed using reference TRBV5-1 and TRBJ1-4, is KAGVTQTPRYLIKTRGQQVTLSCSPISGHRSVSWYQQTPGQGLQFLFEYFSETQRNKGNFPGRFSGRQFSNSRSEMNVSTLELGDSALYLCASSLGQAVATNEKLFFGSGTQLSVL.

The chain employs TRBV6-5 and TRBJ2-7, with 8 bases fitting TRBD1. CDR1 is MNHEY and CDR2 is SVGAGI in the germline V gene. This CDR3 comprises 15 residues. The V segment lost 2 bases and the J segment 4 bases; nucleotides outside the gene matches: 7. CDR3 DNA sequence: TGTGCCAGCAGTTACATACAGGGGGGTGGGTACGAGCAGTACTTC. This gives the protein CASSYIQGGGYEQYF.

This rearrangement joins TRBV6-4 to TRBJ2-1, with 8 bases fitting TRBD2. Germline V lookup: CDR1 MRHNA, CDR2 SNTAGT. The CDR3 length is 14 residues. Germline trimming cut 6 bases from V and 5 bases from J; bases unmatched to any gene: 6. The CDR3 protein is CASRAGLGNNEQFF. The CDR3 DNA follows: TGTGCCAGCAGGGCGGGACTAGGGAACAATGAGCAGTTCTTC.

The chain joins TRBV19 to TRBJ1-2; no clear D. The CDR3 extends over 14 amino acids. Germline V gives CDR1 LNHDA, CDR2 SQIVND (reference sequence). V was cut by 5 bases and J by 3 bases, with 13 bases left in between. As DNA, the CDR3 is TGTGCCAGTAGTTTACCCGGGATCGACTATGGCTACACCTTC. It translates to CASSLPGIDYGYTF.

The chain employs TRBV5-1 and TRBJ1-4, with 7 bases identical to TRBD1. The CDR3 spans 15 residues. Trimming cost V 0 bases and J 5 bases; bases outside gene matches: 4. Germline lookup yields CDR1 SGHRS and CDR2 YFSETQ. The CDR3 nucleotides are TGCGCCAGCAGCTTGGAAAAGGGACAGAATGAAAAACTGTTTTTT. This translates into CASSLEKGQNEKLFF.

V and J are TRBV2 and TRBJ2-7; a possible D gene is TRBD2 (5 bases). V lost 4 bases and J lost 5, with 24 bases in between. This CDR3 contains 17 residues. CDR1 is SNHLY and CDR2 is FYNNEI in the germline V gene. This chain's CDR3 is CASSVGPLGSLAHEQYV. CDR3 bases: TGTGCCAGCAGTGTCGGGCCGTTGGGAAGCCTAGCCCACGAGCAGTACGTC.

The J gene is TRBJ1-5, the V gene TRBV19, with D maybe TRBD1 (5 bases). The CDR3 totals 14 residues. V gave up 7 bases and J gave up 6 bases, with 16 bases separating them. Germline values: CDR1 LNHDA, CDR2 SQIVND (reference sequence). This chain's CDR3 is CASTQIRGTQPQHF. The DNA of the CDR3 is TGTGCCAGTACCCAGATTCGGGGGACTCAGCCCCAGCATTTT.

This rearrangement joins TRBV30 to TRBJ2-2, with 8 bases fitting TRBD1. CDR1 is GTSNPN, CDR2 SVGIG, per germline (reference sequence). The CDR3 spans 17 residues. V lost 2 bases, J lost 8 bases, and 16 bases stayed unmatched. The CDR3 bases are TGTGCCTGGAGTCTCGGTGGTCCAGGGGGCGCAACAGGGGAGCTGTTTTTT. Translated: CAWSLGGPGGATGELFF.

The V call is TRBV25-1, the J call TRBJ1-2, with D perhaps matching TRBD1 (6 bases). The germline V gene has CDR1 MGHDK and CDR2 SYGVNS. The ends were cut back, 0 bases at V and 2 bases at J, with 7 bases in the middle. The CDR3 is 14 residues long. In DNA form, the CDR3 reads TGTGCCAGCAGTGAATACACAGGGAACTATGGCTACACCTTC. Protein: CASSEYTGNYGYTF.

This clone was observed once. The genes are TRBV7-8 and TRBJ2-3; no clear D gene. Germline lookup yields CDR1 SGHVS and CDR2 FQNEAQ. The CDR3 length is 16 residues. Trimming removed 1 base from V and 3 bases from J, with 14 bases in between. The CDR3 protein is CASSLVTGVRTDTQYF. The CDR3 DNA reads as TGTGCCAGCAGCTTAGTTACCGGCGTGAGGACAGATACGCAGTATTTT.

The chain links TRBV5-4 to TRBJ2-3; 13 positions match TRBD2. The CDR3 loop spans 16 amino acids. The junction had 6 bases not matched to a gene; V was cut back by 2 bases and J by 6 bases. Germline values: CDR1 SGHNT, CDR2 YYREEE (reference sequence). CDR3 coding DNA: TGTGCCAGCAGCTTTGGGACTAGCGGGATTATTGATACGCAGTATTTT. Its protein product is CASSFGTSGIIDTQYF.

V usage is TRBV5-1 and J usage is TRBJ1-1; the D is unclear. V shed 0 bases and J shed 11 bases, with 14 bases lying between them. CDR3 length equals 13 residues. In germline, CDR1 is SGHRS, CDR2 YFSETQ. The CDR3 coding sequence is TGCGCCAGCAGCTTGGACGGGCAAGCGGTGGCTTTCTTT. Encoded protein: CASSLDGQAVAFF.

The gene calls are TRBV25-1 and TRBJ1-5; D remains unclear. Trimming removed 6 bases at V and 0 bases at J, with 6 bases between. There are 13 residues in the CDR3. Germline V gene sequence: CDR1 MGHDK, CDR2 SYGVNS. The CDR3 DNA is TGTGCCAGCAGCGGAGATAGCAATCAGCCCCAGCATTTT. This sequence encodes CASSGDSNQPQHF. The full variable domain, with the rest looked up from reference TRBV25-1 and TRBJ1-5, is EADIYQTPRYLVIGTGKKITLECSQTMGHDKMYWYQQDPGMELHLIHYSYGVNSTEKGDLSSESTVSRIRTEHFPLTLESARPSHTSQYLCASSGDSNQPQHFGDGTRLSIL.

This clone was counted once. The chain carries TRBV6-5 and TRBJ2-7; 8 nucleotides align to TRBD1. This CDR3 has 15 amino acids. Germline V gene lookup returns CDR1 MNHEY and CDR2 SVGAGI. Germline trimming cut 2 bases from V and 7 bases from J; bases unmatched to any gene: 10. The CDR3 region has the DNA TGTGCCAGCAGTTACCAGGGACAGGCCCGGGGAGAGCAGTACTTC. Translated: CASSYQGQARGEQYF.

Written as DNA, the CDR3 is TGTGCCAGCAGTTACGGGTCTAGCGGGGATTACGAGCAGTACGTC. It encodes CASSYGSSGDYEQYV. The chain recombines TRBV6-5 with TRBJ2-7; the match to TRBD2 covers 9 bases. J lost 4 bases, V lost 2 bases, and 6 bases had no gene match. This CDR3 spans 15 amino acids. Germline loops: CDR1 MNHEY, CDR2 SVGAGI.

The chain employs TRBV30 and TRBJ1-1; 7 positions agree with TRBD1. The CDR3 has 17 residues. Trimming removed 0 bases from V and 5 bases from J; junction bases left unmatched: 15. The germline gives CDR1 GTSNPN, CDR2 SVGIG (reference sequence). The CDR3 DNA reads TGTGCCTGGAGTGTATCGAGGGTGACAGGGCGGGCGACTGAAGCTTTCTTT. It is translated as CAWSVSRVTGRATEAFF.

The J gene is TRBJ2-6, the V gene TRBV27; D remains unclear. The CDR3 runs 18 residues. Germline assignment: CDR1 MNHEY and CDR2 SMNVEV (reference sequence). V was trimmed by 0 bases and J by 1 base, leaving 13 bases between them. The CDR3 here is CASSLSGRSKSGANVLTF. The CDR3 DNA sequence: TGTGCCAGCAGTTTATCGGGCAGGTCCAAATCTGGGGCCAACGTCCTGACTTTC.

This clone was observed once. V is TRBV7-9 and J is TRBJ2-5; TRBD1 might be the D (5 bases). The V and J ends lost 5 bases and 5 bases respectively, with 12 bases between them. The germline CDR1 and CDR2 sequences are SEHNR and FQNEAQ (reference sequence). The CDR3 is 13 residues long. DNA for the CDR3: TGTGCCAGCAGCCCTAGGGGCCCCGAGACCCAGTACTTC. As protein: CASSPRGPETQYF. Full variable domain (remainder filled in from reference TRBV7-9 and TRBJ2-5): DTGVSQNPRHKITKRGQNVTFRCDPISEHNRLYWYRQTLGQGPEFLTYFQNEAQLEKSRLLSDRFSAERPKGSFSTLEIQRTEQGDSAMYLCASSPRGPETQYFGPGTRLLVL.